This T cell receptor (beta chain) was captured by sequencing in a study of blood T cells in healthy people across ages. Study-wide context: When template switching was applied, about one barcoded beta molecule was captured per two T cells. Overall study results and limits: Whereas aged donors had fewer naive CD4+ cells, long-lived donors had more of them and higher diversity.

A second PCR, run for about 7 to 11 cycles, used a sample-barcoded 5' primer plus a J-beta primer mix. Every single cDNA molecule received a tag from a template-switch adaptor with 12 random nucleotides. Each CDR3 protein gets one entry after TCRdb re-called the 5' RACE reads with MiXCR. The repertoire includes over a million distinct CDR3 sequences, approximately 40% of them detected once, and 6.5% to 10% sits in the top ten. Germline CDR1 MDHEN, CDR2 SYDVKM. This CDR3 is 12 amino acids long. The V end lost 5 bases, the J end lost 16 bases, and 17 bases lay between the germline ends. Individuals who donated were healthy Caucasians from Russia aged about 6 to 90. To note about this clonotype: What it binds is unknown.

The sample was blood. The chain uses TRBV28 and TRBJ1-4, with D uncertain. This TCR was recovered from a young woman in good health. CDR3 in amino acids: CASSPPAGGPFF. In nucleotides, the CDR3 is TGTGCCAGCAGTCCTCCGGCGGGAGGGCCGTTTTTT.